Here is one T cell receptor (beta chain) with its context. Its antigen remains unknown. The data originate from a study of cytomegalovirus exposure and HLA in healthy donors. Study in general: In a later analysis, the roughly 130 validation repertoires were reported to have used the same platform as the roughly 730 first-cohort repertoires. Study-wide findings and caveats: The study labeled 150 to 200 TCR beta chains cytomegalovirus-associated.

The protocol was immunoSEQ multiplex PCR, while the TCRdb copy is restricted to in-frame clones and leaves out a portion. The sample has 150,000 to 200,000 clones; more than 65% are singletons. Germline CDR1 is SQVTM and CDR2 is ANQGSEA. Trimming pared 5 bases from V and 12 bases from J, leaving 14 bases between. The CDR3 is 11 amino acids. The study drew the donors from its approximately 110-subject validation cohort, separate from the roughly 710-subject first cohort. J is TRBJ2-1 and V is TRBV29-1; D uncertain. This clonotype originated in a woman aged 25 to 39 in good health and CMV-seropositive. Material: PBMCs. The CDR3, as DNA: TGCAGCGTTAGGTCGGAGTATAGGCAGTTCTTC. It translates to CSVRSEYRQFF.